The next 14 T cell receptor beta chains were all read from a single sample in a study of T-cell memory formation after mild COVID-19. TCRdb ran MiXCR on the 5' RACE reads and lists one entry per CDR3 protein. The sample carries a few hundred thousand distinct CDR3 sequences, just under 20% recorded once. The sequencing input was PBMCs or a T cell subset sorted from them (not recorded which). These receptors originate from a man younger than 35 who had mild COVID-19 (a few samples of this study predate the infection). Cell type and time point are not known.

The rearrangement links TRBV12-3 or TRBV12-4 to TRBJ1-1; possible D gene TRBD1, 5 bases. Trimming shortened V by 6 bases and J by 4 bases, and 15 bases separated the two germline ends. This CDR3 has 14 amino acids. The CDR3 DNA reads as TGTGCCAGCAGCGTCAATGTGGGGGGCACTGAAGCTTTCTTT. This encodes CASSVNVGGTEAFF.

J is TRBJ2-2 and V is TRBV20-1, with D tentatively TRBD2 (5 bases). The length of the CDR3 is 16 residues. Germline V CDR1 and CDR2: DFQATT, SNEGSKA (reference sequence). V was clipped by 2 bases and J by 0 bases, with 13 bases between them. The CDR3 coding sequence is TGCAGTGCTAGAAGAAGGCGGACTTCGAACACCGGGGAGCTGTTTTTT. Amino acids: CSARRRRTSNTGELFF.

CDR3 amino acids: CASSVPGRYEQYF. CDR3 bases: TGCGCCAGCAGTGTGCCGGGACGGTACGAGCAGTACTTC. This chain connects TRBV10-2 to TRBJ2-7, with D possibly called TRBD1 or TRBD2 (5 bases each). This CDR3 region has 13 residues. Looked up from germline, CDR1 is WSHSY and CDR2 is SAAADI. The V end lost 4 bases, the J end lost 4 bases, and 11 bases lay between the germline ends.

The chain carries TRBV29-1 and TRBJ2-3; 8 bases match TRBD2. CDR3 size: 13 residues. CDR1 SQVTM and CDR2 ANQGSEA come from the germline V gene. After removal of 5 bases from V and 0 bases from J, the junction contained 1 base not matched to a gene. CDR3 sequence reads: CSVSGGSTDTQYF. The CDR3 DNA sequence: TGCAGCGTTAGCGGGGGTAGCACAGATACGCAGTATTTT.

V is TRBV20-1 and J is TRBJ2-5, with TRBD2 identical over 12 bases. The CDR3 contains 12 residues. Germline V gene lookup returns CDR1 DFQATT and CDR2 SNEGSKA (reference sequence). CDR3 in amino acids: CSGASGGEAQYF. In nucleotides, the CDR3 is TGCAGCGGGGCTAGCGGGGGGGAGGCCCAGTACTTC.

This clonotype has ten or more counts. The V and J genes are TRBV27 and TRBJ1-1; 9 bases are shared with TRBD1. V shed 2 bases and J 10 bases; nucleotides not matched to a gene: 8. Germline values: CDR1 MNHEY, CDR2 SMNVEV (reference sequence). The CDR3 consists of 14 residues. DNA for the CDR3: TGTGCCAGCAGTTTAAACACAGGGGGCAGGGTAGCTTTCTTT. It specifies CASSLNTGGRVAFF.

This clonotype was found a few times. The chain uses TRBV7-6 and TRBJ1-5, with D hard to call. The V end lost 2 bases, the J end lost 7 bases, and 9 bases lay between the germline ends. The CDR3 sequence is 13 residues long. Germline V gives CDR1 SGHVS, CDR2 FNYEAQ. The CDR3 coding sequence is TGTGCCAGCAGCTTATTTGCGGGACAGCCCCAGCATTTT. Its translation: CASSLFAGQPQHF.

CDR3 DNA: TGCGCCAGCAGCCAAGGGGACGAAAAACTGTTTTTT. Its translation is CASSQGDEKLFF. The chain combines TRBV4-3 with TRBJ1-4; the D gene is possibly TRBD1 (5 bases). The CDR3 contains 12 residues. Germline CDR1 is LGHNA and CDR2 is YSLEER. Trimming stripped 1 base from V and 8 bases from J, with 5 bases between.

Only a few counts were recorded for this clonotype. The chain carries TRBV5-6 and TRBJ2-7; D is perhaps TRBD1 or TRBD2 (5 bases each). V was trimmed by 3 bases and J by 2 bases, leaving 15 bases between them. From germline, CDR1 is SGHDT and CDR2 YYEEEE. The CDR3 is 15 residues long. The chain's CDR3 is CASSSSGTYPYEQYF. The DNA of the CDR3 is TGTGCCAGCAGCTCCTCCGGGACCTACCCCTACGAGCAGTACTTC.

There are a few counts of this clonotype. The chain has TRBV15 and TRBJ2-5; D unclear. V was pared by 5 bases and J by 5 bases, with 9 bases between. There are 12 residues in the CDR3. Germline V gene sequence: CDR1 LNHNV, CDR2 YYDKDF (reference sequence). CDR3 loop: CATSRGRETQYF. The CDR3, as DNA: TGTGCCACCAGCCGCGGTCGGGAGACCCAGTACTTC.

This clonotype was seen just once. DNA of the CDR3: TGTGCCAGCAGCCCGGGGGGGGGTAGCGGCAATCAGCCCCAGCATTTT. Translation gives CASSPGGGSGNQPQHF. The chain links TRBV7-2 to TRBJ1-5, with a weak D call TRBD1 (5 bases). Trimming removed 5 bases from V and 2 bases from J, with 16 bases in between. Germline V lookup: CDR1 SGHTA, CDR2 FQGNSA. CDR3 length: 16 residues.

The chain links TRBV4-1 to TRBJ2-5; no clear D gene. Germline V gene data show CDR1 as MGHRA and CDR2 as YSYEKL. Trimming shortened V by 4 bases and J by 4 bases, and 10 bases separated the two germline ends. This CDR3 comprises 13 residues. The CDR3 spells CASSLRKAETQYF. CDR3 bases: TGCGCCAGCAGCCTCCGCAAGGCAGAGACCCAGTACTTC.

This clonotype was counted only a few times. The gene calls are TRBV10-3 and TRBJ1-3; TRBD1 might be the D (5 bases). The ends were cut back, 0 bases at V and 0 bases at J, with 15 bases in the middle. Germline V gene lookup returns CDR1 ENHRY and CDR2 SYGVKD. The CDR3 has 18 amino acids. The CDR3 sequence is CAISESNVVGGSGNTIYF. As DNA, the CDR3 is TGTGCCATCAGTGAGTCGAATGTAGTCGGGGGCTCTGGAAACACCATATATTTT.

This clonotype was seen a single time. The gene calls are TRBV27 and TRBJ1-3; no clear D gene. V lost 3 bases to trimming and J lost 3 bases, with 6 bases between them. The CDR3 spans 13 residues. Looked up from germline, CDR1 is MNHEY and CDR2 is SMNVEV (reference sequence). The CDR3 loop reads CASSLPVGNTIYF. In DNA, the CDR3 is TGTGCCAGCAGTTTGCCAGTTGGAAACACCATATATTTT.